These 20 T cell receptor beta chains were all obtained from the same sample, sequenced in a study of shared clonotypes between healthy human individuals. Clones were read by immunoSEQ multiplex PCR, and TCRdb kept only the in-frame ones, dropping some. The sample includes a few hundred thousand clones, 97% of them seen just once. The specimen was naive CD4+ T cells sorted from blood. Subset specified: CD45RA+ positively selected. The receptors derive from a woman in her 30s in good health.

CDR3 loop: CASSRSGTLTGELFF. CDR3 DNA sequence: TGCGCCAGCAGCCGTTCCGGGACGCTCACCGGGGAGCTGTTTTTT. This sequence joins TRBV5-1 and TRBJ2-2; D is perhaps TRBD1 or TRBD2 (5 bases each). Germline assignment: CDR1 SGHRS and CDR2 YFSETQ. Deletions cut 4 bases from V and 4 bases from J, with 14 bases between. The CDR3 consists of 15 residues.

In DNA form, the CDR3 reads TGTGCCAGCAGTTATATCGGCCAGGACTATGGCTACACCTTC. Residues: CASSYIGQDYGYTF. The chain joins TRBV6-5 to TRBJ1-2; D is undetermined. The germline CDR1 and CDR2 sequences are MNHEY and SVGAGI. The germline V and J ends were trimmed by 3 bases and 3 bases, with 11 bases remaining between them. The CDR3 covers 14 residues.

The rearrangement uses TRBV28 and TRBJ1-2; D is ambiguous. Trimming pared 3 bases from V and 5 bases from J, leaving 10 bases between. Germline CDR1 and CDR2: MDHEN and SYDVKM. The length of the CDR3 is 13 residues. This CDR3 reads CASSFERSYGYTF. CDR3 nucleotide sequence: TGTGCCAGCAGTTTTGAAAGGTCGTATGGCTACACCTTC.

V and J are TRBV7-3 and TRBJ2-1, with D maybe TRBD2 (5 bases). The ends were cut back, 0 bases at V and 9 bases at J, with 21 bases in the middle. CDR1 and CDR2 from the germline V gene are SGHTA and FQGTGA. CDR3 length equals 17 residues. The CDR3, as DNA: TGTGCCAGCAGCTTAACCGGAACTAGTACTCCGCGAGGTGAGCAGTTCTTC. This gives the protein CASSLTGTSTPRGEQFF.

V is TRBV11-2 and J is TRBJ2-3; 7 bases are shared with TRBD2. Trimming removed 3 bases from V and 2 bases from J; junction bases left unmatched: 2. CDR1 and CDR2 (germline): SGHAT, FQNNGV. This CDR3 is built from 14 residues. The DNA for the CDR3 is TGTGCCAGCAGCTTGGGGGGGACCACAGATACGCAGTATTTT. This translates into CASSLGGTTDTQYF.

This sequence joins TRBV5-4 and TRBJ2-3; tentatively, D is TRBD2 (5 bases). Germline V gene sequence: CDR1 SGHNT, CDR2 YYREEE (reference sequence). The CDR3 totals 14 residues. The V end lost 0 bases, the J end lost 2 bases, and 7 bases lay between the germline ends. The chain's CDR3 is CASSLGTVTDTQYF. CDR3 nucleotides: TGTGCCAGCAGCTTGGGGACTGTCACAGATACGCAGTATTTT.

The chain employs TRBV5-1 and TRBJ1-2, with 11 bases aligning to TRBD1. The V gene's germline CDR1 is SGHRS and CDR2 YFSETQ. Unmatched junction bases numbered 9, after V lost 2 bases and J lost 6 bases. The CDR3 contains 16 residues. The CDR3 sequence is CASSFWDRGILDGYTF. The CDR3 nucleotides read TGCGCCAGCAGCTTTTGGGACAGGGGGATTCTGGATGGCTACACCTTC.

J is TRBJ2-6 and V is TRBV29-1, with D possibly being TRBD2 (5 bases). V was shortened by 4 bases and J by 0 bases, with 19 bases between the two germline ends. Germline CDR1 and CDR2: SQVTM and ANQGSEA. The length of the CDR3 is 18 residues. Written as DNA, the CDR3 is TGCAGCGTTGTTCCGTCGTTCGGGGTCAACTCTGGGGCCAACGTCCTGACTTTC. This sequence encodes CSVVPSFGVNSGANVLTF. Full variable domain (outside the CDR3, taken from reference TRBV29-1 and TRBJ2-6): SAVISQKPSRDICQRGTSLTIQCQVDSQVTMMFWYRQQPGQSLTLIATANQGSEATYESGFVIDKFPISRPNLTFSTLTVSNMSPEDSSIYLCSVVPSFGVNSGANVLTFGAGSRLTVL.

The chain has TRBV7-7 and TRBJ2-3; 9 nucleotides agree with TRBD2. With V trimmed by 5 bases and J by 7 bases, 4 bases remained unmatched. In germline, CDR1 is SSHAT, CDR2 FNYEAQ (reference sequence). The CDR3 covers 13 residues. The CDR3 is CASSPAGGNTQYF. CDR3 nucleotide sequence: TGTGCCAGCAGCCCGGCGGGAGGGAATACGCAGTATTTT.

For the CDR3, the DNA is TGTGCCAGCAGCTCCAGGGGAAACACCATATATTTT. Translation: CASSSRGNTIYF. The rearrangement joins TRBV5-4 to TRBJ1-3; no firm D call. This CDR3 is 12 amino acids long. Germline CDR1 is SGHNT and CDR2 is YYREEE (reference sequence). V lost 3 bases and J 4 bases, leaving 5 bases between the germline ends. The whole variable domain, filled in from reference TRBV5-4 and TRBJ1-3, reads ETGVTQSPTHLIKTRGQQVTLRCSSQSGHNTVSWYQQALGQGPQFIFQYYREEENGRGNFPPRFSGLQFPNYSSELNVNALELDDSALYLCASSSRGNTIYFGEGSWLTVV.

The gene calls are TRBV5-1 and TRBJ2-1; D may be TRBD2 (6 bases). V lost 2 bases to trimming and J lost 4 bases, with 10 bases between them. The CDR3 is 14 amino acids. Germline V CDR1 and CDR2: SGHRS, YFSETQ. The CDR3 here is CASSFETRYNEQFF. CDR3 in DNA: TGCGCCAGCAGCTTCGAGACTAGGTACAATGAGCAGTTCTTC.

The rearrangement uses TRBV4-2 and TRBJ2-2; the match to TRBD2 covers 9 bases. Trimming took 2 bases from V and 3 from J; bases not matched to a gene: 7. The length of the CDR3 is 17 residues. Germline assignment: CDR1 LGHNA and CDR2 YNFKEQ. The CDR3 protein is CASSQRIASGDTGELFF. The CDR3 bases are TGTGCCAGCAGCCAAAGGATAGCTAGCGGGGACACCGGGGAGCTGTTTTTT.

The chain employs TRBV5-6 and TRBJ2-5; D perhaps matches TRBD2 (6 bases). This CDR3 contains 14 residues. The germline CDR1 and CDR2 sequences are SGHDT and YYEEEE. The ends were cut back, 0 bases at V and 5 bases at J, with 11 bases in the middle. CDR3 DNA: TGTGCCAGCAGCTTGGAGGGAGGCGGCGAGACCCAGTACTTC. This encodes CASSLEGGGETQYF.

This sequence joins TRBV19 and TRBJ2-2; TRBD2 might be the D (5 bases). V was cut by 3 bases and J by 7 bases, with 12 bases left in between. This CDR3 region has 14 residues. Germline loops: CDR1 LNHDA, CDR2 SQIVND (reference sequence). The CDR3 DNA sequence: TGTGCCAGTAGTATCAGTCAGGCGGGCGGGGAGCTGTTTTTT. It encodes CASSISQAGGELFF.

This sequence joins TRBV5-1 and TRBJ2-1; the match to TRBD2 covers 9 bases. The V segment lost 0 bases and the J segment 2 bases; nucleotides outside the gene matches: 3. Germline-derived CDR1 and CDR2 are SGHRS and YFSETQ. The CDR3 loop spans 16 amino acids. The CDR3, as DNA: TGCGCCAGCAGCTTGGGAGCGGGAGGAGCCTACAATGAGCAGTTCTTC. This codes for CASSLGAGGAYNEQFF.

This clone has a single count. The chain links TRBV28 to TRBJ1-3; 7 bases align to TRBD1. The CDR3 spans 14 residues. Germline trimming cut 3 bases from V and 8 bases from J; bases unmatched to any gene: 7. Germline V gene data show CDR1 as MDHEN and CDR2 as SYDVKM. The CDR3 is CASSLGDREYTIYF. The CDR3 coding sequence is TGTGCCAGCAGTTTGGGTGACAGGGAGTACACCATATATTTT.

This chain's CDR3 is CASSSGLWAGKSEQYF. The CDR3 bases are TGCGCCAGCAGCTCGGGGCTCTGGGCAGGAAAATCCGAGCAGTACTTC. The chain carries TRBV5-1 and TRBJ2-7; either TRBD1 or TRBD2 may fit D (5 bases each). Germline CDR1 reads SGHRS; CDR2 reads YFSETQ. The CDR3 covers 16 residues. V was trimmed by 3 bases and J by 6 bases, leaving 22 bases between them.

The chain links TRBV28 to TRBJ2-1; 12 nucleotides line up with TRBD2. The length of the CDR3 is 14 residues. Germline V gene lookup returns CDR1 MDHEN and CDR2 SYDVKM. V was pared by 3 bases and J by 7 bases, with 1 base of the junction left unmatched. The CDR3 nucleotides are TGTGCCAGCAGTTTTCTAGCGGGAGGGAATGAGCAGTTCTTC. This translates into CASSFLAGGNEQFF.

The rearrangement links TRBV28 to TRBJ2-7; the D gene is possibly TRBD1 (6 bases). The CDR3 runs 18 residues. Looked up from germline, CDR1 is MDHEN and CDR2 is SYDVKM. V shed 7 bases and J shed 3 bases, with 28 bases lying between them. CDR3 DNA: TGTGCCAGCACCAGTTTCGGCAAAACAGGGACCTCCCTCTACGAGCAGTACTTC. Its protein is CASTSFGKTGTSLYEQYF.

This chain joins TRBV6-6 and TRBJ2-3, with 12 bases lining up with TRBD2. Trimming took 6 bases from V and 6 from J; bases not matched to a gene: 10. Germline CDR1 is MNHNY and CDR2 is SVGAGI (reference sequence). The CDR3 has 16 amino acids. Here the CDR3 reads CASSPRLAGDLDTQYF. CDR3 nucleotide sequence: TGTGCCAGCAGCCCAAGACTAGCGGGAGATTTGGATACGCAGTATTTT.